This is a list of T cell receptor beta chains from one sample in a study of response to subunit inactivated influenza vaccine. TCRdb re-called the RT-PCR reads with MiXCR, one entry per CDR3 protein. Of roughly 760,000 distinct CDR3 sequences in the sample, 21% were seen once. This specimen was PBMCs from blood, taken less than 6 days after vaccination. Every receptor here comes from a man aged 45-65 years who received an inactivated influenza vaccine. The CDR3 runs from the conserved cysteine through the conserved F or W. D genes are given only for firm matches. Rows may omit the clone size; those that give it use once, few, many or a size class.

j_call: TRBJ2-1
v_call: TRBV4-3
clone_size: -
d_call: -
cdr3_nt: TGCGCCAGCAGCCAAGCAACACAGTACAATGAGCAGTTCTTC
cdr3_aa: CASSQATQYNEQFF

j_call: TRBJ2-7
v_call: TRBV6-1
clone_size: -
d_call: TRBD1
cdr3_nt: TGTGCCAGCCCGGGACAGGGTCTCTACGAGCAGTACTTC
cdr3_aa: CASPGQGLYEQYF

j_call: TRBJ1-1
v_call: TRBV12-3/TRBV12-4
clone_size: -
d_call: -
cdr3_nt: TGTGCCAGCAGTTTCGGGGGTGTGACTTTCTTT
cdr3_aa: CASSFGGVTFF

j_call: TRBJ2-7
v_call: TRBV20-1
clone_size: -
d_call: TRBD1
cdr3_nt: TGCAGTGCTAGAGGAGGAAGGGCACAGGGGATCCCCGACGAGCAGTACTTC
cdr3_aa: CSARGGRAQGIPDEQYF

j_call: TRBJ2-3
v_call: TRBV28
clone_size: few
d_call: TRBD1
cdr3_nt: TGTGCCAGCAGCCTAATGGAGGACAGGGTTACAGATACGCAGTATTTT
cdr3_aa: CASSLMEDRVTDTQYF

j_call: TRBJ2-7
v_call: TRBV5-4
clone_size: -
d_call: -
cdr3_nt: TGTGCCAGCAGCAAGGGAGCTACTTCCGACCACGAGCAGTACTTC
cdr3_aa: CASSKGATSDHEQYF

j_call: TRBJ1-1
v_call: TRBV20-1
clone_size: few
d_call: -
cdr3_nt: TGCAGTGCTAGATTGTCCAGTCAGAACACTGAAGCTTTCTTT
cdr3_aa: CSARLSSQNTEAFF

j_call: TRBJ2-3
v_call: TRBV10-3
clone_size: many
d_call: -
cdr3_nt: TGTGCCATCGCAGCTAGCACAGATACGCAGTATTTT
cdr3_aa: CAIAASTDTQYF

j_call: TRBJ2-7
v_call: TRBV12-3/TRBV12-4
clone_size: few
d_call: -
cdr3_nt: TGTGCCAGCAGTTTAGGTCGGTTTTACTACGAGCAGTACTTC
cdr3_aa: CASSLGRFYYEQYF

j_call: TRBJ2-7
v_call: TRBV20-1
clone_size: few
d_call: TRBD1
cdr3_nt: TGCAGTGCTATCATAAACCAGGGGGACGAGCAGTACTTC
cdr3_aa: CSAIINQGDEQYF

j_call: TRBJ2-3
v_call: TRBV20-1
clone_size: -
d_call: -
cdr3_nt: TGCAGTGCTCCCTCGCTAGCATCGGATACGCAGTATTTT
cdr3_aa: CSAPSLASDTQYF

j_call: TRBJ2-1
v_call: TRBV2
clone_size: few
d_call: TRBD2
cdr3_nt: TGTGCCAGCAGGGCCCCTCCGGGACTAGCGGGAGGGCCGCTGTCCTACAATGAGCAGTTCTTC
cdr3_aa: CASRAPPGLAGGPLSYNEQFF

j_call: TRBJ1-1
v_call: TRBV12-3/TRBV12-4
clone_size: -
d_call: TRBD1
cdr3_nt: TGTGCCAGCAGTCCTCGACAGGGGGCAACTGAAGCTTTCTTT
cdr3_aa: CASSPRQGATEAFF

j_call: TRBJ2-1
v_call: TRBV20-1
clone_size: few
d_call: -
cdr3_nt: TGCAGTGCTAGAGAAGGGAAGCGGAGCTCCTACAATGAGCAGTTCTTC
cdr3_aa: CSAREGKRSSYNEQFF

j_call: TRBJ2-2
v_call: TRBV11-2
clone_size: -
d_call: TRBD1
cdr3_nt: TGTGCCAGCATGTACAGGGGCACCGGGGAGCTGTTTTTT
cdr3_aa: CASMYRGTGELFF

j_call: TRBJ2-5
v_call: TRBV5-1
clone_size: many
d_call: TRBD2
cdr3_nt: TGTGCCAGCAGTCTAGCGGGAGGGAGAGAGACCCAGTACTTC
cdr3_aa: CASSLAGGRETQYF

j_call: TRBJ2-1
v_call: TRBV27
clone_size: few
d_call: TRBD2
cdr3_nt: TGTGCCAGCAGTCCCCTAGCGGGAGGTGACAATGAGCAGTTCTTC
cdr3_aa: CASSPLAGGDNEQFF

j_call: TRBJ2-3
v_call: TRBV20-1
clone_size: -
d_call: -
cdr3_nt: TGCAGTGCTCCGCGGACGGGACCAGATACGCAGTATTTT
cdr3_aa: CSAPRTGPDTQYF

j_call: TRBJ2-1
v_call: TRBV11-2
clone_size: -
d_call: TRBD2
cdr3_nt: TGTGCCAGCAGCTTAGGTAGCGGGAGGGCCTATTATAATGAGCAGTTCTTC
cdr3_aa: CASSLGSGRAYYNEQFF

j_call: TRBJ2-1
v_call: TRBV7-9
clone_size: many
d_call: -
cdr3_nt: TGTGCCAGCAGCTATACATACTACAATGAGCAGTTCTTC
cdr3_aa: CASSYTYYNEQFF

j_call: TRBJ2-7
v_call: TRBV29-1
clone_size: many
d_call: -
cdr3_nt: TGCAGCGTTGAAGCAACAGGTAACTCCTACGAGCAGTACTTC
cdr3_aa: CSVEATGNSYEQYF

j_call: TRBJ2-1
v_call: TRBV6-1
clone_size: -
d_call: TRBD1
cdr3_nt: TGTGCCAGCAGTGAAACCCGGGACAGGGTCTACAATGAGCAGTTCTTC
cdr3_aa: CASSETRDRVYNEQFF

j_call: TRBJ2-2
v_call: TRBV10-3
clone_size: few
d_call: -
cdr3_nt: TGTGCCATCAGTGCCTGGACGGGGAACACCGGGGAGCTGTTTTTT
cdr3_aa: CAISAWTGNTGELFF

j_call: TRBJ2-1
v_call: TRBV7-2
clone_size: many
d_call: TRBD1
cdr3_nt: TGTGCCAGCAGCTATAGGACAGGGTGGGTCAATGAGCAGTTCTTC
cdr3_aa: CASSYRTGWVNEQFF

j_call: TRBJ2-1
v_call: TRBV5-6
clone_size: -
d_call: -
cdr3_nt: TGTGCCAGCAGCTTCGGGACCGGGAGCAATGAGCAGTTCTTC
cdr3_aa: CASSFGTGSNEQFF

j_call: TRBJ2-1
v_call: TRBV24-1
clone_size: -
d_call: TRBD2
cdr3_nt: TGTGCCACCAGTGATTTAGCACTAGCGGGATATGAGCAGTTCTTC
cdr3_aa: CATSDLALAGYEQFF

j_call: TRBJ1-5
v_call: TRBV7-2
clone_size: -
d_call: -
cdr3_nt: TGTGCCAGCAGACAAGACACAGATACGCAGCATTTT
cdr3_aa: CASRQDTDTQHF